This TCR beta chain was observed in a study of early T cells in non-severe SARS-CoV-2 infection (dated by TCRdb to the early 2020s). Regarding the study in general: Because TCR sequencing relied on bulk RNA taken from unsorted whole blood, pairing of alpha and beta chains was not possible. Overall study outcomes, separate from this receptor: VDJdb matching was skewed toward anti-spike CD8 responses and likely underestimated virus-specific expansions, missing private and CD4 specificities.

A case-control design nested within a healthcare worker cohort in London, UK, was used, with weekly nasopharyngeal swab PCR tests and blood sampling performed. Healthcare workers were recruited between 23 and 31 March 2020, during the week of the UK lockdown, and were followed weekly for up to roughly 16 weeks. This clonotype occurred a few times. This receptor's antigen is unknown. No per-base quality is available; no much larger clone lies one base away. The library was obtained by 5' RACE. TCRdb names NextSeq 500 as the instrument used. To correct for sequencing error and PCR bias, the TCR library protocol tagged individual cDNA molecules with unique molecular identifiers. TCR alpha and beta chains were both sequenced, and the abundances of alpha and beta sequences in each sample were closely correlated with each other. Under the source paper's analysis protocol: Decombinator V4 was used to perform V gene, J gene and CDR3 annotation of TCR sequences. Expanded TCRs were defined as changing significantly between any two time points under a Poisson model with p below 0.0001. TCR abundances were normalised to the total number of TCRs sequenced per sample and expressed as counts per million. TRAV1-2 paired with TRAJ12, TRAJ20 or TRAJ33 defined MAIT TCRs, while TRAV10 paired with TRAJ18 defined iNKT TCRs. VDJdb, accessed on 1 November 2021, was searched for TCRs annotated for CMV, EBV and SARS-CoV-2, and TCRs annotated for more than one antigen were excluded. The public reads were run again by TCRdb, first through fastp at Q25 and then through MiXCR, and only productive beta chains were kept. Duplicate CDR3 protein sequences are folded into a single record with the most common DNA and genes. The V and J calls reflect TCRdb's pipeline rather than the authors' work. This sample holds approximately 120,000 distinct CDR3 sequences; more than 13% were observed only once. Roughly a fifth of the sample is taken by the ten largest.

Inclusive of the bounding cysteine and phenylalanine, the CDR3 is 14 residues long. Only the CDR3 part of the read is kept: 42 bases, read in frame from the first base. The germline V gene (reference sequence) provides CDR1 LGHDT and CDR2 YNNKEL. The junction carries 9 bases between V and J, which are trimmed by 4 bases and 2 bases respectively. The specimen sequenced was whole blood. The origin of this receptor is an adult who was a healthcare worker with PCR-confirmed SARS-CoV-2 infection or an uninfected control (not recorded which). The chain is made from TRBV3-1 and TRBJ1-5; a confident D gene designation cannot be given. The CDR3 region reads CASSPMTGNQPQHF. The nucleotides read TGTGCCAGCAGCCCCATGACGGGCAATCAGCCCCAGCATTTT.